A single sample is the source of the 25 T cell receptor beta chains below, sequenced in a study of blood T cells in healthy people across ages. Sample-barcoded 5' priming and a J-beta primer mix drove a second PCR of about 6 to 12 cycles. TCRdb independently ran MiXCR on the 5' RACE reads; one entry per CDR3 protein. This repertoire shows roughly 1,000,000 distinct CDR3 sequences, 20% to 25% found once; its top ten account for 0.65% to 0.95%. The sample was also reused in another study, on T cells of mothers and their children.

The source material was blood. Receptors originate from a girl between 2 and 10 years old in good health.

The chain has TRBV6-5 and TRBJ2-2, with D possibly being TRBD2 (6 bases). V was trimmed by 2 bases and J by 1 base, leaving 8 bases between them. This CDR3 is built from 15 residues. The V gene's germline CDR1 is MNHEY and CDR2 SVGAGI. The CDR3 DNA reads as TGTGCCAGCAGTTACGAGGGACTGAACACCGGGGAGCTGTTTTTT. Translation gives CASSYEGLNTGELFF.

This clonotype appeared once. This chain links TRBV6-6 with TRBJ2-5; unclear D gene. CDR1 and CDR2 (germline): MNHNY, SVGAGI (reference sequence). This CDR3 spans 15 amino acids. The V end lost 6 bases, the J end lost 14 bases, and 28 bases lay between the germline ends. The CDR3 coding sequence is TGTGCCAGCAGACACGAACGGGCAGTCATCCACGAGCAATACTTC. Protein: CASRHERAVIHEQYF.

This clonotype showed up just a few times. This chain joins TRBV28 and TRBJ1-5; D ambiguous. Germline V gene sequence: CDR1 MDHEN, CDR2 SYDVKM. The CDR3 runs to 12 residues. The chain's CDR3 is CSSGGVRQPQHF. The CDR3 DNA follows: TGTAGTTCAGGTGGAGTTCGGCAGCCCCAGCATTTT.

This clonotype was detected a few times. The chain employs TRBV13 and TRBJ2-5; D may match TRBD1 or TRBD2 (5 bases each). The V gene lost 9 bases and the J gene lost 4 bases, with 18 bases spanning the gap. CDR3 length: 14 amino acids. Germline CDR1 is PRHDT and CDR2 is FYEKMQ (reference sequence). The CDR3 DNA is TGTGCCAGACCCCCGAGGGGCAATAGAGAGACCCAGTACTTC. It encodes CARPPRGNRETQYF. The complete variable domain, with remaining parts taken from reference TRBV13 and TRBJ2-5, reads AAGVIQSPRHLIKEKRETATLKCYPIPRHDTVYWYQQGPGQDPQFLISFYEKMQSDKGSIPDRFSAQQFSDYHSELNMSSLELGDSALYFCARPPRGNRETQYFGPGTRLLVL.

This sequence joins TRBV12-3 or TRBV12-4 and TRBJ1-2, with D unresolved. The CDR3 runs 13 residues. The V and J ends lost 7 bases and 7 bases respectively, with 16 bases between them. The CDR3 loop is CASNPFEGGGYTF. The CDR3 DNA follows: TGTGCCAGCAACCCCTTCGAGGGAGGTGGCTACACCTTC.

This clonotype showed up just a few times. This rearrangement joins TRBV2 to TRBJ2-3; D possibly corresponds to TRBD1 (6 bases). The CDR3 contains 14 residues. Germline CDR1 reads SNHLY; CDR2 reads FYNNEI. Trimming pared 6 bases from V and 5 bases from J, leaving 15 bases between. The CDR3 region is CASSPRDKRDTQYF. The CDR3 coding sequence is TGTGCCAGCAGCCCCCGGGACAAGAGAGATACGCAGTATTTT. The variable domain in full, with the rest retrieved from reference TRBV2 and TRBJ2-3, is EPEVTQTPSHQVTQMGQEVILRCVPISNHLYFYWYRQILGQKVEFLVSFYNNEISEKSEIFDDQFSVERPDGSNFTLKIRSTKLEDSAMYFCASSPRDKRDTQYFGPGTRLTVL.

This clonotype was recorded a few times. The V call is TRBV6-2 or TRBV6-3, the J call TRBJ1-5, with D tentatively TRBD1 (5 bases). There are 19 residues in the CDR3. Germline V gene lookup returns CDR1 MNHEY and CDR2 SVGEGT. The V end lost 1 base, the J end lost 3 bases, and 22 bases lay between the germline ends. CDR3 loop: CASSYYCRDHHCSNQPQHF. CDR3 coding DNA: TGTGCCAGCAGTTACTACTGCCGGGACCACCATTGCTCCAATCAGCCCCAGCATTTT.

The chain links TRBV2 to TRBJ1-2, with 7 bases that match TRBD1. With V trimmed by 7 bases and J by 5 bases, 13 bases remained unmatched. Germline V gene sequence: CDR1 SNHLY, CDR2 FYNNEI. This CDR3 region has 15 residues. CDR3 coding DNA: TGTGCCAGCATGCAGGGGGACCCCCACCCGTATGGCTACACCTTC. It translates to CASMQGDPHPYGYTF.

This sequence joins TRBV3-1 and TRBJ2-7; D perhaps matches TRBD2 (5 bases). V dropped 1 base and J dropped 11 bases, with 12 bases sitting between them. From germline, CDR1 is LGHDT and CDR2 YNNKEL (reference sequence). This CDR3 has 12 residues. In DNA form, the CDR3 reads TGTGCCAGCAGCCAAGGATCAGGACTGGAGTACTTC. It translates to CASSQGSGLEYF.

This clonotype was counted only a few times. The rearrangement uses TRBV27 and TRBJ2-5, with 11 nucleotides matching TRBD2. CDR1 is MNHEY, CDR2 SMNVEV, per germline (reference sequence). J lost 2 bases, V lost 5 bases, and 10 bases had no gene match. The CDR3 is made up of 17 amino acids. The CDR3 protein is CASSITGTSGTQETQYF. CDR3 DNA sequence: TGTGCCAGCAGTATAACCGGGACTAGCGGAACACAAGAGACCCAGTACTTC.

The chain has TRBV28 and TRBJ1-1, with D unclear. V was clipped by 3 bases and J by 1 base, with 6 bases between them. CDR3 size: 13 residues. CDR1 and CDR2 from the germline V gene are MDHEN and SYDVKM. This chain's CDR3 is CASSFRRNTEAFF. The CDR3 DNA follows: TGTGCCAGCAGTTTCCGGCGGAACACTGAAGCTTTCTTT.

This clonotype was seen only a few times. The chain is built from TRBV6-2 or TRBV6-3 and TRBJ2-1; TRBD1 or TRBD2 may be the D gene (5 bases each). The end of the DNA is better explained by TRBJ2-7, so the J call may be wrong. This CDR3 comprises 13 residues. Germline V gene sequence: CDR1 MNHEY, CDR2 SVGEGT. Here the CDR3 reads CASTLGRRYEQYF. For the CDR3, the DNA is TGTGCCAGCACCTTGGGACGCCGCTACGAGCAGTACTTC.

As regards this clonotype: Relative to the germline gene, one junction end is altered; a read error may explain this. The rearrangement links TRBV4-2 to TRBJ1-4; TRBD1 matches 7 bases. The germline gives CDR1 LGHNA, CDR2 YNFKEQ. The CDR3 loop spans 13 amino acids. The CDR3 coding sequence is TGTGCCAGCAGCCTTCGGACAGGCGAAAAACTGCTTTTT. Translated: CASSLRTGEKLLF.

The chain is built from TRBV4-2 and TRBJ2-1; 10 nucleotides line up with TRBD2. With V trimmed by 3 bases and J by 5 bases, 7 bases remained unmatched. The CDR3 totals 16 residues. Germline lookup yields CDR1 LGHNA and CDR2 YNFKEQ. DNA for the CDR3: TGTGCCAGCAGCCAGTCTAGCGGGAGTCGCGACAATGAGCAGTTCTTC. Its translation: CASSQSSGSRDNEQFF.

V is TRBV20-1 and J is TRBJ2-1; 8 bases fit TRBD1. CDR3 length: 16 amino acids. After removal of 6 bases from V and 0 bases from J, the junction contained 10 bases not matched to a gene. Germline V gives CDR1 DFQATT, CDR2 SNEGSKA (reference sequence). The CDR3 region is CSATTGDMSSYNEQFF. The CDR3 nucleotides read TGCAGTGCGACGACAGGGGACATGAGCTCCTACAATGAGCAGTTCTTC.

This clonotype showed up just once. The chain combines TRBV20-1 with TRBJ2-7; 7 bases map to TRBD1. Germline-derived CDR1 and CDR2 are DFQATT and SNEGSKA (reference sequence). CDR3 length equals 14 residues. With V trimmed by 3 bases and J by 5 bases, 10 bases remained unmatched. As DNA, the CDR3 is TGCAGTGCTAGCCCGACAGGGATCGGCAACGAGCAGTACTTC. Translation: CSASPTGIGNEQYF.

Written as DNA, the CDR3 is TGTGCCAGCAGTTTAGGGGTCGGGTACACTGAAGCTTTCTTT. Protein product: CASSLGVGYTEAFF. The V gene is TRBV12-3 or TRBV12-4, the J gene TRBJ1-1, with D unclear. The CDR3 has 14 amino acids. The germline V and J ends were trimmed by 1 base and 3 bases, with 9 bases remaining between them.

The table lists this clonotype with a few counts. The chain carries TRBV28 and TRBJ1-2; D may be TRBD1 (5 bases). Germline CDR1 is MDHEN and CDR2 is SYDVKM. The CDR3 consists of 15 residues. The V end lost 9 bases, the J end lost 1 base, and 18 bases lay between the germline ends. CDR3 in amino acids: CASALGTLHNYGYTF. DNA of the CDR3: TGTGCCAGTGCCCTAGGGACGCTCCATAACTATGGCTACACCTTC.

The rearrangement joins TRBV28 to TRBJ2-3, with 7 bases aligning to TRBD1. The V gene end was trimmed by 7 bases and the J gene end by 10 bases; junction bases not matched to a gene: 8. The germline CDR1 and CDR2 sequences are MDHEN and SYDVKM. The CDR3 is made up of 12 amino acids. CDR3 bases: TGTGCCAGCACCGACAGGGCAAAGGCGCAGTATTTT. This translates into CASTDRAKAQYF.

The rearrangement uses TRBV11-1 and TRBJ2-5; maybe TRBD2 (6 bases). Germline CDR1 reads SGHAT; CDR2 reads FQDESV (reference sequence). V lost 0 bases and J lost 5, with 16 bases in between. CDR3 length: 16 amino acids. CDR3 protein: CASSLALPSEGETQYF. Here the CDR3 DNA reads TGTGCCAGCAGCTTAGCGCTGCCTAGCGAGGGGGAGACCCAGTACTTC.

This clonotype was seen a few times. The V and J genes are TRBV7-3 and TRBJ2-5; D is possibly TRBD1 or TRBD2 (5 bases each). The J call may be incorrect, as the DNA end agrees better with TRBJ2-1. This CDR3 spans 14 amino acids. CDR1 and CDR2 from the germline V gene are SGHTA and FQGTGA. The CDR3 DNA is TGTGCCAGCAGCTTAACGGGAGTGGGGGTCGAGCAGTTCTTC. It translates to CASSLTGVGVEQFF.

This chain joins TRBV7-3 and TRBJ2-3; unclear D gene. The CDR3 contains 14 residues. Germline assignment: CDR1 SGHTA and CDR2 FQGTGA. Trimming took off 3 bases at V and 7 bases at J, with 14 bases between the two ends. The chain's CDR3 is CASSLPDSLNTQYF. The CDR3 DNA sequence: TGTGCCAGCAGCTTGCCCGACTCTTTGAATACGCAGTATTTT.

The chain employs TRBV5-5 and TRBJ1-2; 10 positions match TRBD1. The germline V gene encodes CDR1 SGHKS and CDR2 YYEKEE (reference sequence). This CDR3 region has 15 residues. J was trimmed by 11 bases and V by 4 bases; bases with no gene match: 14. The CDR3: CASSVPGQGTLPYTF. DNA of the CDR3: TGTGCCAGCAGCGTGCCGGGACAGGGGACCCTTCCGTACACCTTC.

The table lists this clonotype with a few counts. The V gene is TRBV4-2, the J gene TRBJ2-5; D is unresolved. The J call may not be correct, given that the DNA end is closer to TRBJ2-1. Germline assignment: CDR1 LGHNA and CDR2 YNFKEQ. This CDR3 has 16 residues. In nucleotides, the CDR3 is TGTGCCAGCAGCCAAGGGCATCAGCAAAAGGGTATTGAGCAGTTCTTC. Its protein is CASSQGHQQKGIEQFF.

V gene TRBV7-2 combines with J gene TRBJ2-3; D is uncertain. Trimming removed 5 bases from V and 4 bases from J, with 13 bases in between. This CDR3 contains 14 residues. Germline values: CDR1 SGHTA, CDR2 FQGNSA. The CDR3 coding sequence is TGTGCCAGCAGCCCTTACCTTGCGGCAGATACGCAGTATTTT. Its translation: CASSPYLAADTQYF.